This TCR beta chain is drawn from a study of blood T cell repertoires in COVID-19. Study-level background: Samples of COVID-19 (acute and convalescent) were obtained from the United States, Italy and Spain. Nucleic acid was either cDNA or gDNA, and it came from T cells, B-cell-depleted T cells, or PBMCs.

Clones were sequenced by immunoSEQ multiplex PCR, and TCRdb holds only the in-frame ones, with some missing. The sample carries about 150,000 clones, roughly 82% recorded once. This clone was seen only a few times. Sample: peripheral blood. The sequence was collected from a woman in her forties or fifties in a cohort sampled during active or convalescent COVID-19.

The CDR3 loop is CASSLTQLGPEAFF. The DNA for the CDR3 is TGTGCCAGCAGTTTAACACAGCTTGGGCCTGAAGCTTTCTTT. This sequence joins TRBV27 and TRBJ1-1, with D unresolved. Germline V gene sequence: CDR1 MNHEY, CDR2 SMNVEV (reference sequence). V lost 2 bases to trimming and J lost 6 bases, with 13 bases between them. The CDR3 sequence is 14 residues long.